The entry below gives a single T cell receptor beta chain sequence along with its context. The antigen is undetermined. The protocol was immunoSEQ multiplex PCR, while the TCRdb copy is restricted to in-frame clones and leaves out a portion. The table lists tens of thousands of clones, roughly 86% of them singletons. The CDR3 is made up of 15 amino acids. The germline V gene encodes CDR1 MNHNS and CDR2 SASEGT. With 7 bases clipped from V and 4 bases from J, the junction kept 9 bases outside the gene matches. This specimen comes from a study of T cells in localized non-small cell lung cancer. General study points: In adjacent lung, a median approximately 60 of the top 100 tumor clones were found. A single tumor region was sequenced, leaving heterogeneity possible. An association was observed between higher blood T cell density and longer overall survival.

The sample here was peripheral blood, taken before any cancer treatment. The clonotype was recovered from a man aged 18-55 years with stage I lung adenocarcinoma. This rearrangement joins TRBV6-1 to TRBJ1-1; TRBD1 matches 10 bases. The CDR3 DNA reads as TGTGCCAGCAAAAGCCGGGACAGGGGAGTCACTGAAGCTTTCTTT. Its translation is CASKSRDRGVTEAFF.